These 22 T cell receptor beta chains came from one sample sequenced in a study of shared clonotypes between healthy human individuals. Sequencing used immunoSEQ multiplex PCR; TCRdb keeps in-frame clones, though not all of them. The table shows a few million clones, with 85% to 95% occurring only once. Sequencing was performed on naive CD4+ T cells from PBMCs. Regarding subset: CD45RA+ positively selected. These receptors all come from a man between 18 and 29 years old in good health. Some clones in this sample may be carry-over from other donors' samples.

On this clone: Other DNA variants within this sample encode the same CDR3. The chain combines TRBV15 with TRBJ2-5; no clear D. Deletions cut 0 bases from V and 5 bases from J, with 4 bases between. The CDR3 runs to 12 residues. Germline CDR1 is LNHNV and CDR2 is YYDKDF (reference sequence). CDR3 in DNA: TGTGCCACCAGCAGAGATCCGGAGACCCAGTACTTC. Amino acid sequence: CATSRDPETQYF. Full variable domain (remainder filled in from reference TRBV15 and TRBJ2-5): DAMVIQNPRYQVTQFGKPVTLSCSQTLNHNVMYWYQQKSSQAPKLLFHYYDKDFNNEADTPDNFQSRRPNTSFCFLDIRSPGLGDTAMYLCATSRDPETQYFGPGTRLLVL.

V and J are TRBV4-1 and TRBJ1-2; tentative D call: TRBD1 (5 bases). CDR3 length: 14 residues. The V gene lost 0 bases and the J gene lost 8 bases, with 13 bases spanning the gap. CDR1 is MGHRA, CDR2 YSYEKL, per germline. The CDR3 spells CASSQEAGLGGYTF. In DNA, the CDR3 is TGCGCCAGCAGCCAAGAGGCAGGGCTCGGGGGCTACACCTTC.

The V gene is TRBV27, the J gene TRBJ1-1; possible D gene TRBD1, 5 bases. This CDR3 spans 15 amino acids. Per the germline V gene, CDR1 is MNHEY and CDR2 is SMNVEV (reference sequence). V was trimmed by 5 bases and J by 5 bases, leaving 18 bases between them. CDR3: CASSRLGGGGTEAFF. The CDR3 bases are TGTGCCAGCAGTCGTCTCGGGGGGGGAGGGACTGAAGCTTTCTTT.

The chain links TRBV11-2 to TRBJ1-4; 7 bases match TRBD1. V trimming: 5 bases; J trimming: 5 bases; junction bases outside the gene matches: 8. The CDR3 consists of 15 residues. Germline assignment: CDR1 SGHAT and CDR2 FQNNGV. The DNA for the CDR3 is TGTGCCAGCAGCGTCCAGGGACAGACAAATGAAAAACTGTTTTTT. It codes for CASSVQGQTNEKLFF.

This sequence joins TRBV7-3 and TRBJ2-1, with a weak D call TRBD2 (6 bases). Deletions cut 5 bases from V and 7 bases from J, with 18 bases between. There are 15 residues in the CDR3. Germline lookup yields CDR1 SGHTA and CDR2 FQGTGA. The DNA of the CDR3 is TGTGCCAGCAGCCTAAGGGGCGGGGTATTTAATGAGCAGTTCTTC. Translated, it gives CASSLRGGVFNEQFF. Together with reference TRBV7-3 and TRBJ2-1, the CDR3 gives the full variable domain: GAGVSQTPSNKVTEKGKYVELRCDPISGHTALYWYRQSLGQGPEFLIYFQGTGAADDSGLPNDRFFAVRPEGSVSTLKIQRTERGDSAVYLCASSLRGGVFNEQFFGPGTRLTVL.

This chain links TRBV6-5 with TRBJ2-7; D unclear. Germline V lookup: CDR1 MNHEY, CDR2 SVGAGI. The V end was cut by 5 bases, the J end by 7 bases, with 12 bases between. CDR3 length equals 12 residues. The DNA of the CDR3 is TGTGCCAGCAGTAAACCGACGGCGGAGCAGTACTTC. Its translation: CASSKPTAEQYF.

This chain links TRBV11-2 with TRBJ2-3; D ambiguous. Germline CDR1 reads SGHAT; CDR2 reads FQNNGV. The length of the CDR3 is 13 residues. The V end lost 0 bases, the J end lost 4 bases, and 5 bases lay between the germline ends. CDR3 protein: CASSLDRSDTQYF. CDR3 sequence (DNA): TGTGCCAGCAGCTTAGATCGTTCAGATACGCAGTATTTT.

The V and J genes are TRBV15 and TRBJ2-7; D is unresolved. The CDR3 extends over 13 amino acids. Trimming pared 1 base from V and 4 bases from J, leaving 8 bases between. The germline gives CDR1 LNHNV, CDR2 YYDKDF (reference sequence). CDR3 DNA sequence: TGTGCCACCAGCAGAGGTGACGGGTACGAGCAGTACTTC. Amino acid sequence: CATSRGDGYEQYF.

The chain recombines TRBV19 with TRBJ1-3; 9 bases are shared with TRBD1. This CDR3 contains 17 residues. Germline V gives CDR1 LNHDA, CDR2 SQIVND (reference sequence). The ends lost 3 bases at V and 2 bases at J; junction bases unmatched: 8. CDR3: CASSIPPGQGTGNTIYF. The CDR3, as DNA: TGTGCCAGTAGTATCCCCCCGGGACAGGGAACTGGAAACACCATATATTTT.

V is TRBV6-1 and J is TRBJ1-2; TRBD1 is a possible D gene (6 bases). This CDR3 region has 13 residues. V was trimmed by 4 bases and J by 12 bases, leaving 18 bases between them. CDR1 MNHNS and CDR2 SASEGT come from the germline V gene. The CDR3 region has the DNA TGTGCCAGCAGTGCCGAACAGGGCACGGGGGACACCTTC. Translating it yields CASSAEQGTGDTF.

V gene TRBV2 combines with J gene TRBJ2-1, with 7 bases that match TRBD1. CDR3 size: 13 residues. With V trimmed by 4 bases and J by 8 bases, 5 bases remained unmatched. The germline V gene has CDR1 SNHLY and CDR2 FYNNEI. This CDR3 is CASSGQGRHEQFF. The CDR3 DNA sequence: TGTGCCAGCAGTGGACAGGGTCGGCATGAGCAGTTCTTC.

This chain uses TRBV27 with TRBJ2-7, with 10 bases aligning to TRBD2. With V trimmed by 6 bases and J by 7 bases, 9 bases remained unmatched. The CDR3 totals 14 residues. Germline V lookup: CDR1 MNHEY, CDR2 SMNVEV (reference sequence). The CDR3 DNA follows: TGTGCCAGCAGGACTCTAGCGGGAGTTCAAGAGCAGTACTTC. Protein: CASRTLAGVQEQYF.

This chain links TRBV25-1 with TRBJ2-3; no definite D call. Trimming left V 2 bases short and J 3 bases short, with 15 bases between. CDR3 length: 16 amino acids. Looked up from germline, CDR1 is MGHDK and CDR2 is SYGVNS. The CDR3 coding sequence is TGTGCCAGCAGTGAAGGGTTACATATGGGGACAGATACGCAGTATTTT. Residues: CASSEGLHMGTDTQYF.

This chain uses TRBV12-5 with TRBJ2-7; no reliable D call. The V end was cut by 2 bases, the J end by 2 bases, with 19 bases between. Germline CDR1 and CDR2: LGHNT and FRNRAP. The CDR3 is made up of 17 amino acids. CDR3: CASGLLPPTDTPYEQYF. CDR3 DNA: TGTGCTAGTGGTTTGTTACCCCCTACAGATACTCCCTACGAGCAGTACTTC. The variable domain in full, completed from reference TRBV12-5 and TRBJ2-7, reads DARVTQTPRHKVTEMGQEVTMRCQPILGHNTVFWYRQTMMQGLELLAYFRNRAPLDDSGMPKDRFSAEMPDATLATLKIQPSEPRDSAVYFCASGLLPPTDTPYEQYFGPGTRLTVT.

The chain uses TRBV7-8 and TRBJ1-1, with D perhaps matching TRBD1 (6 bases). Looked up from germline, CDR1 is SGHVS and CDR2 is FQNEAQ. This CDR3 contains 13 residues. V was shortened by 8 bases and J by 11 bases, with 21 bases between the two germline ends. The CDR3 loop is CASLPGGHLMAFF. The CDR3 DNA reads TGTGCCAGCCTCCCCGGGGGGCACCTTATGGCTTTCTTT.

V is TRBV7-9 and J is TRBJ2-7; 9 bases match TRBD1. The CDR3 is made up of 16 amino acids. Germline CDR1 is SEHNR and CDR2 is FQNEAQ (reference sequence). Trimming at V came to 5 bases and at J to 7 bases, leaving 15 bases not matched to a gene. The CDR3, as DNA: TGTGCCAGCAGCACAACATGGGACGGGACAGGGCTGGAGCAGTACTTC. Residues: CASSTTWDGTGLEQYF. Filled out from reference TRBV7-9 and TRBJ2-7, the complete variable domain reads DTGVSQNPRHKITKRGQNVTFRCDPISEHNRLYWYRQTLGQGPEFLTYFQNEAQLEKSRLLSDRFSAERPKGSFSTLEIQRTEQGDSAMYLCASSTTWDGTGLEQYFGPGTRLTVT.

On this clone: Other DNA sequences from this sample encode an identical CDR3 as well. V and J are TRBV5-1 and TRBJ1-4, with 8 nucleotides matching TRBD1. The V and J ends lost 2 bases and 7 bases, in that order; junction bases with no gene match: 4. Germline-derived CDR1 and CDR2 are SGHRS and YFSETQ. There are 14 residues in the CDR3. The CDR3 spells CASSFTGGGEKLFF. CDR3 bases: TGCGCCAGCAGCTTCACAGGGGGAGGTGAAAAACTGTTTTTT.

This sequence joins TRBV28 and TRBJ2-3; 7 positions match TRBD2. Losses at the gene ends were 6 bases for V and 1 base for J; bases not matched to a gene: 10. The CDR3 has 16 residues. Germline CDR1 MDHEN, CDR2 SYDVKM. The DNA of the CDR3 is TGTGCCAGCAGCCGGGGAGGGCGTAAGGGCACAGATACGCAGTATTTT. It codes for CASSRGGRKGTDTQYF.

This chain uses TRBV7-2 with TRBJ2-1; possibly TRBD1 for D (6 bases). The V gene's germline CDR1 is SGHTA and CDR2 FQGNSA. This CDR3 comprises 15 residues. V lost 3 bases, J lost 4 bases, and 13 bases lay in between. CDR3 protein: CASSFTRGTYNEQFF. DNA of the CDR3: TGTGCCAGCAGCTTCACTAGGGGGACATACAATGAGCAGTTCTTC. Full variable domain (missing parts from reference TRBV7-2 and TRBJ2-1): GAGVSQSPSNKVTEKGKDVELRCDPISGHTALYWYRQSLGQGLEFLIYFQGNSAPDKSGLPSDRFSAERTGGSVSTLTIQRTQQEDSAVYLCASSFTRGTYNEQFFGPGTRLTVL.

This CDR3 is CAIRGQGTDEQYF. CDR3 nucleotides: TGTGCCATCAGGGGACAGGGGACTGACGAGCAGTACTTC. The chain combines TRBV10-3 with TRBJ2-7, with 10 bases matching TRBD1. The CDR3 extends over 13 amino acids. Germline CDR1 is ENHRY and CDR2 is SYGVKD. J gave up 5 bases and V 6 bases, and 4 bases lay outside the gene matches.

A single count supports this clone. CDR3 sequence reads: CASSLRLAGRPDTQYF. DNA of the CDR3: TGTGCCAGCAGCTTAAGACTAGCGGGAAGGCCAGATACGCAGTATTTT. V is TRBV13 and J is TRBJ2-3; 11 bases align to TRBD2. This CDR3 is built from 16 residues. Germline loops: CDR1 PRHDT, CDR2 FYEKMQ (reference sequence). V lost 2 bases, J lost 4 bases, and 5 bases stayed unmatched. The whole variable domain, filled in from reference TRBV13 and TRBJ2-3, reads AAGVIQSPRHLIKEKRETATLKCYPIPRHDTVYWYQQGPGQDPQFLISFYEKMQSDKGSIPDRFSAQQFSDYHSELNMSSLELGDSALYFCASSLRLAGRPDTQYFGPGTRLTVL.

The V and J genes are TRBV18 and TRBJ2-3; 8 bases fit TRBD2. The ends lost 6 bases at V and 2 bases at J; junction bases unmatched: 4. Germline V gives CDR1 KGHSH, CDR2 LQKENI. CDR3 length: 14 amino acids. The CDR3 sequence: CASSNSGATDTQYF. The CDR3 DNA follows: TGTGCCAGCTCCAATAGCGGGGCCACAGATACGCAGTATTTT.